The 8 T cell receptor beta chains reported below all come from one sample, sequenced in a study of T cells in Graves' hyperthyroidism and ophthalmopathy. Amplified regions were TCR beta CDR3 sequences from RNA transcripts. Researchers ran a first-round RT-PCR on the TCR CDR3 using the HTBI primer set. TCRdb analysed the multiplex PCR reads with MiXCR anew, one entry per CDR3 protein. Here the sample spans 250,000 or so distinct CDR3 sequences, 15% being singletons. Sample: blood. These receptors all stem from a woman between 45 and 60 years old with Graves' hyperthyroidism that later progressed to Graves' ophthalmopathy.

This clonotype was detected many times. V and J are TRBV5-1 and TRBJ2-6; no definite D call. V was trimmed by 1 base and J by 0 bases, leaving 5 bases between them. Looked up from germline, CDR1 is SGHRS and CDR2 is YFSETQ. The CDR3 is 15 amino acids. DNA for the CDR3: TGCGCCAGCAGCTTGCCCAGCTCTGGGGCCAACGTCCTGACTTTC. Protein: CASSLPSSGANVLTF.

As regards this clonotype: Relative to the germline gene, one junction end is altered; a read error may explain this. V gene TRBV5-1 combines with J gene TRBJ2-7; tentatively, D is TRBD1 or TRBD2 (5 bases each). Germline V gives CDR1 SGHRS, CDR2 YFSETQ. The CDR3 has 13 amino acids. The CDR3 sequence: CASGLGLANEQYF. Written as DNA, the CDR3 is TGCGCCAGCGGCTTGGGGCTAGCAAACGAGCAGTACTTC.

This clonotype showed up many times. The rearrangement uses TRBV2 and TRBJ2-1, with no clear D. Per the germline V gene, CDR1 is SNHLY and CDR2 is FYNNEI. The ends were cut back, 8 bases at V and 1 base at J, with 21 bases in the middle. This CDR3 is 17 amino acids long. The CDR3 protein is CASRTWLLLRSYNEQFF. The DNA for the CDR3 is TGTGCCAGCCGCACCTGGTTGCTGCTGCGATCCTACAATGAGCAGTTCTTC. Together with reference TRBV2 and TRBJ2-1, the CDR3 gives the full variable domain: EPEVTQTPSHQVTQMGQEVILRCVPISNHLYFYWYRQILGQKVEFLVSFYNNEISEKSEIFDDQFSVERPDGSNFTLKIRSTKLEDSAMYFCASRTWLLLRSYNEQFFGPGTRLTVL.

The chain couples TRBV6-1 to TRBJ1-4; possible D gene TRBD1, 6 bases. This CDR3 region has 13 residues. The germline CDR1 and CDR2 sequences are MNHNS and SASEGT. V was shortened by 2 bases and J by 16 bases, with 17 bases between the two germline ends. The CDR3, as DNA: TGTGCCAGCAGTGAAAGGGGGTCCGGACAACCGTTTTTT. Amino acids: CASSERGSGQPFF.

This clonotype was recorded at least ten times. The chain employs TRBV28 and TRBJ1-5; D call uncertain. V was shortened by 1 base and J by 3 bases, with 13 bases between the two germline ends. CDR1 is MDHEN and CDR2 is SYDVKM in the germline V gene. The CDR3 consists of 16 residues. The CDR3, as DNA: TGTGCCAGCAGTTTATCTGGGTGGGAGGCCAATCAGCCCCAGCATTTT. Its translation: CASSLSGWEANQPQHF.

This clonotype was seen ten or more times. This chain connects TRBV7-2 to TRBJ2-3; 7 bases match TRBD2. Trimming took 3 bases from V and 5 from J; bases not matched to a gene: 14. From germline, CDR1 is SGHTA and CDR2 FQGNSA. CDR3 size: 17 residues. The CDR3: CASSFTPLAVTGDTQYF. In nucleotides, the CDR3 is TGTGCCAGCAGCTTTACCCCCCTAGCGGTGACGGGAGATACGCAGTATTTT.

This clonotype appeared many times. The rearrangement uses TRBV20-1 and TRBJ1-5; maybe TRBD1 (5 bases). CDR1 is DFQATT and CDR2 is SNEGSKA in the germline V gene (reference sequence). This CDR3 is built from 17 residues. V was cut by 5 bases and J by 1 base, with 21 bases left in between. CDR3 coding DNA: TGCAGTGCTGGGAGCGCAGGCCGAGGGGAAAGCAATCAGCCCCAGCATTTT. Translation gives CSAGSAGRGESNQPQHF.

This clonotype came up many times. V usage is TRBV12-3 or TRBV12-4 and J usage is TRBJ2-7; 13 bases map to TRBD2. The CDR3 length is 17 residues. Trimming took 3 bases from V and 2 from J; bases not matched to a gene: 7. The CDR3 DNA reads TGTGCCAGCAGTTTCCGACTAGCGGGAGGTTCGGCCTACGAGCAGTACTTC. This encodes CASSFRLAGGSAYEQYF.